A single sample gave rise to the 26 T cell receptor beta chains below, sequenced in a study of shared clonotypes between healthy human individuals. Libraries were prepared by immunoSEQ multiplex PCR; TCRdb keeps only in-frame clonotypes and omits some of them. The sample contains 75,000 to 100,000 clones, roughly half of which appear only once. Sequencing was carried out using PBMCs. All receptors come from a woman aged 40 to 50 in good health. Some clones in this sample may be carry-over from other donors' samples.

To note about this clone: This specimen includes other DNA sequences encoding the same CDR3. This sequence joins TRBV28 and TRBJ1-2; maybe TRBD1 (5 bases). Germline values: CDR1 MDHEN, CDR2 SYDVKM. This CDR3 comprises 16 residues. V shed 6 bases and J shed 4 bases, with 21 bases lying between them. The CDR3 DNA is TGTGCCAGCAGGCGACGCAGGGCTCCGACGAGCTATGGCTACACCTTC. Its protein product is CASRRRRAPTSYGYTF.

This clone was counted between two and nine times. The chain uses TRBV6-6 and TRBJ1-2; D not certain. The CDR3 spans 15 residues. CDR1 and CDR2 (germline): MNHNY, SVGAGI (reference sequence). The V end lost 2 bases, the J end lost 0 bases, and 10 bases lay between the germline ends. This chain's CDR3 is CASSYSDTPNYGYTF. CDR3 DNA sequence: TGTGCCAGCAGTTACAGCGACACACCTAACTATGGCTACACCTTC.

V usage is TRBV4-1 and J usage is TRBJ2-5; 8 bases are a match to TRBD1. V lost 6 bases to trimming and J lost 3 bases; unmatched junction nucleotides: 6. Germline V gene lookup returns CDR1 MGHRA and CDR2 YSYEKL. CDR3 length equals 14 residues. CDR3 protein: CASRRTGSKETQYF. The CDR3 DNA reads TGCGCCAGCAGAAGGACAGGGTCGAAAGAGACCCAGTACTTC.

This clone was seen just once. The CDR3 reads CATSRVGGFNEKLFF. The CDR3 bases are TGTGCCACCAGCAGAGTGGGGGGTTTTAATGAAAAACTGTTTTTT. V is TRBV15 and J is TRBJ1-4; D might be TRBD1 (5 bases). Germline V lookup: CDR1 LNHNV, CDR2 YYDKDF (reference sequence). This CDR3 has 15 residues. Between the trimmed V and J ends, which lost 1 base and 4 bases, there was a span of 10 bases.

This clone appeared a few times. CDR3 in DNA: TGTGCCAGCACCAGTTGGGAGACCCAGTACTTC. The encoded protein is CASTSWETQYF. The chain carries TRBV2 and TRBJ2-5, with D unresolved. Trimming took 7 bases from V and 5 from J, leaving 8 bases between them. Germline V lookup: CDR1 SNHLY, CDR2 FYNNEI. This CDR3 spans 11 amino acids.

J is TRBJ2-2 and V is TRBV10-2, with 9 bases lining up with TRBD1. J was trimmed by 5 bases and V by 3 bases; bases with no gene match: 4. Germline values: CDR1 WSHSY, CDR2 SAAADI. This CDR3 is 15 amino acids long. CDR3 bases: TGCGCCAGCAGTGACGGGACAGGGAGGACCGGGGAGCTGTTTTTT. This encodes CASSDGTGRTGELFF.

For the CDR3, the DNA is TGTGCCAGTAGTGCCCAAGGAGCCACCTGGGACACAGATACGCAGTATTTT. This sequence encodes CASSAQGATWDTDTQYF. The chain employs TRBV19 and TRBJ2-3; no clear D gene. V shed 5 bases and J shed 2 bases, with 20 bases lying between them. The CDR3 has 17 amino acids. Per the germline V gene, CDR1 is LNHDA and CDR2 is SQIVND (reference sequence).

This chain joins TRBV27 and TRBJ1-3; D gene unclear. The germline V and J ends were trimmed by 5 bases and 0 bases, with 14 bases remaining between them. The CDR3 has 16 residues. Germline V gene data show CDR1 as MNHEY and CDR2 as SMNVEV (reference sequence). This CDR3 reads CASSPRSPYSGNTIYF. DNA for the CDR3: TGTGCCAGCAGTCCCCGCAGCCCCTACTCTGGAAACACCATATATTTT.

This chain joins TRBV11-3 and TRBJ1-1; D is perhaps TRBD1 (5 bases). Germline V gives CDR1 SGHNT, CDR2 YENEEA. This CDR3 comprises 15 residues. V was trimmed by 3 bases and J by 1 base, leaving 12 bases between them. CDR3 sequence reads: CASSFGAGRNTEAFF. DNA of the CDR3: TGTGCCAGCAGCTTTGGGGCGGGACGGAACACTGAAGCTTTCTTT.

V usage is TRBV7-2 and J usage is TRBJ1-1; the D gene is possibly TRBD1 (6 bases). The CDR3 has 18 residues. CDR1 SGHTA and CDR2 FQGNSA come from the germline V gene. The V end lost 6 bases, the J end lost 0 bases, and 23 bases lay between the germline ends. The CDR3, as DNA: TGTGCCAGCAGTAATATCGGACAGTTCATCCGCATGAACACTGAAGCTTTCTTT. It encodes CASSNIGQFIRMNTEAFF.

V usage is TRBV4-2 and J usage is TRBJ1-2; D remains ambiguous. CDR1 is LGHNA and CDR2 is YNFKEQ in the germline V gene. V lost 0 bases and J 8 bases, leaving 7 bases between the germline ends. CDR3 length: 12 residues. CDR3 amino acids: CASSQEGDGYTF. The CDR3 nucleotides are TGTGCCAGCAGCCAAGAGGGAGACGGCTACACCTTC.

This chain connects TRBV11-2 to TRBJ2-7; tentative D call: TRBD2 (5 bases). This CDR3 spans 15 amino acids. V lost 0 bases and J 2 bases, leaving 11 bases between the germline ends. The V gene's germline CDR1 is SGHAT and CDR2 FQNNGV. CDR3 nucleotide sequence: TGTGCCAGCAGCTTAGAGGTGGGAGCCCCCTACGAGCAGTACTTC. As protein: CASSLEVGAPYEQYF.

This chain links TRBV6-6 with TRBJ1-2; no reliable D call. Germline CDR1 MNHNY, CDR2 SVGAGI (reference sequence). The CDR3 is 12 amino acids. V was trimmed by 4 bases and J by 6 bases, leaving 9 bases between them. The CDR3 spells CASSSASDGYTF. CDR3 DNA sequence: TGTGCCAGCAGTTCCGCCTCAGATGGCTACACCTTC.

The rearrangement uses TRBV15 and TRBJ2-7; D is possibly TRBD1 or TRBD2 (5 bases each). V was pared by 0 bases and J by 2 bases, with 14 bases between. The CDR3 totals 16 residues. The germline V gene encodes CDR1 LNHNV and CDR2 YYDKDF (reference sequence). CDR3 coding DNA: TGTGCCACCAGCAGAGATCGGGGCCGGCCTCCCTACGAGCAGTACTTC. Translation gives CATSRDRGRPPYEQYF.

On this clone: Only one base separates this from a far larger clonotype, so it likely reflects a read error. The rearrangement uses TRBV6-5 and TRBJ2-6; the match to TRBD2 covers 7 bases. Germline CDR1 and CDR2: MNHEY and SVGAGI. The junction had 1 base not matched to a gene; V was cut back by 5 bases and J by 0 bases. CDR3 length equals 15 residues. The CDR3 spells CASSGGGSGANVLTF. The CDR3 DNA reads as TGTGCCAGCAGTGGGGGGGGCTCTGGGGCCAACGTCCTGACTTTC.

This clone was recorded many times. CDR3 sequence: CASSARRGQGEQYF. The DNA for the CDR3 is TGTGCCAGCAGCGCCCGCCGGGGGCAGGGCGAGCAGTACTTC. This chain connects TRBV11-3 to TRBJ2-7; either TRBD1 or TRBD2 may fit D (6 bases each). This CDR3 spans 14 amino acids. Trimming took 5 bases from V and 6 from J, leaving 17 bases between them. Germline assignment: CDR1 SGHNT and CDR2 YENEEA.

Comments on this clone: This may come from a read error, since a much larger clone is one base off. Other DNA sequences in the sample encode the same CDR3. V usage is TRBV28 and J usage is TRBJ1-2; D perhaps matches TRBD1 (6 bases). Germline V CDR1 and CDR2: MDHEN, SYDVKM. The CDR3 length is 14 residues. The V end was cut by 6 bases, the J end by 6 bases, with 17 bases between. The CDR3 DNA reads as TGTGCCAGCAGCTTAAACGCAGGGGTCGATGGCTACACCTTC. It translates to CASSLNAGVDGYTF.

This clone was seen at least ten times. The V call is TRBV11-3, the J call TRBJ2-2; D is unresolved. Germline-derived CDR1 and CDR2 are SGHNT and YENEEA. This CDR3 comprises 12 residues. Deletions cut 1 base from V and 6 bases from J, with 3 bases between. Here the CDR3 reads CASSLGSGELFF. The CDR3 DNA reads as TGTGCCAGCAGCTTAGGATCCGGGGAGCTGTTTTTT.

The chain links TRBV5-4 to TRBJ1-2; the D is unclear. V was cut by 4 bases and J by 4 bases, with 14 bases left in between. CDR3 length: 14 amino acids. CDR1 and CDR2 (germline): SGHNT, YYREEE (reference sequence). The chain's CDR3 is CASSQGRKTYGYTF. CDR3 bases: TGTGCCAGCAGCCAAGGTCGAAAGACCTATGGCTACACCTTC.

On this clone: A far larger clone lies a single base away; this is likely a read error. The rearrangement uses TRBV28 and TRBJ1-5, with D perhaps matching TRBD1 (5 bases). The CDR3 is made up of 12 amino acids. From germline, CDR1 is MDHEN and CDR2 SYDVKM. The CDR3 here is CASGFGGQPQHF. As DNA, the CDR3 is TGTGCCAGCGGTTTCGGGGGGCAGCCCCAGCATTTT.

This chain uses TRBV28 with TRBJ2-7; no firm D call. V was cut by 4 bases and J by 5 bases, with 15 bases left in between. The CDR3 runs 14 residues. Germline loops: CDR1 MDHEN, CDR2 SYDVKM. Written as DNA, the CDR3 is TGTGCCAGCAGTTATACGGCCAAGAACCACGAGCAGTACTTC. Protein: CASSYTAKNHEQYF.

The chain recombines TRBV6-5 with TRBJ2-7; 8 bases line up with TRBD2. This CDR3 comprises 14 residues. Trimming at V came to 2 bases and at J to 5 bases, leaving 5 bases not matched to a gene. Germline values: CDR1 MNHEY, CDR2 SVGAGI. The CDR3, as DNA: TGTGCCAGCAGTTACAGCGGGAGTAGAAACGAGCAGTACTTC. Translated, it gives CASSYSGSRNEQYF.

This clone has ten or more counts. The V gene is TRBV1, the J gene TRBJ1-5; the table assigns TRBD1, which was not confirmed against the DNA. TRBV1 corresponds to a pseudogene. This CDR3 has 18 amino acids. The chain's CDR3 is CTSSRVGRGLGSNQPQHF. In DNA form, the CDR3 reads TGCACCAGCAGCCGAGTGGGCAGGGGGCTCGGTAGCAATCAGCCCCAGCATTTT.

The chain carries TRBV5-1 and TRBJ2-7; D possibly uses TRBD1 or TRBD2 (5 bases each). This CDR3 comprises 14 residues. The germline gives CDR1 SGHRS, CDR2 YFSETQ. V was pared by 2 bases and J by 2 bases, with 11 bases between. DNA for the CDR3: TGCGCCAGCAGCTTCGGGACGTCTCCCTACGAGCAGTACTTC. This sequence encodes CASSFGTSPYEQYF.

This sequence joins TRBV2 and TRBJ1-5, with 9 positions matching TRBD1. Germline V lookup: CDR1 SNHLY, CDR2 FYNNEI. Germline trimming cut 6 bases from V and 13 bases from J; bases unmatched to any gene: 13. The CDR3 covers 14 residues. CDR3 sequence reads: CASREQGASSSQHF. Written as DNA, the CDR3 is TGTGCCAGCAGAGAACAGGGGGCCTCCTCGTCTCAGCATTTT.

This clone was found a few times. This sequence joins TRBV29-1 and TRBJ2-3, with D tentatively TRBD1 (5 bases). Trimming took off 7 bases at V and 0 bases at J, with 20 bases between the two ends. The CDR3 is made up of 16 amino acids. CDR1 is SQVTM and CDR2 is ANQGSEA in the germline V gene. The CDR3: CSGFSDLAGSTDTQYF. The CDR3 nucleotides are TGCAGCGGCTTCTCGGACCTGGCAGGGAGCACAGATACGCAGTATTTT.